This TCR beta chain was captured by sequencing in a study of CD8 T cells in ankylosing spondylitis. Study results and caveats: Disease-linked clones were CD8+ and relatively rare in peripheral blood. Blood from ankylosing spondylitis patients appeared to carry a characteristic roughly 8-variant TCR beta motif. Within matched ankylosing spondylitis synovial fluid, disease-linked clones were reportedly significantly enriched.

Details on this clonotype: Its antigen is not known. A much larger clone is a single base away; this may be a read error.

Making the TCR beta libraries involved quantitative 5'-RACE with molecular barcodes. TCRdb recomputed calls from the 5' RACE reads with MiXCR, one row per CDR3 protein. Of hundreds of thousands of distinct CDR3 sequences listed, 20% to 30% were seen once; the top ten hold around 6.3%. This CDR3 has 14 amino acids. Germline values: CDR1 SQVTM, CDR2 ANQGSEA. With 7 bases removed from V and 6 bases from J, the gap between germline ends came to 21 bases. V is TRBV29-1 and J is TRBJ1-1; maybe TRBD1 (6 bases). This clonotype was sampled from a male donor with ankylosing spondylitis or in good health (not recorded which). The specimen sequenced was blood, either unsorted or a sorted T cell fraction (not recorded which). The CDR3 sequence: CSAGQPEVGSEAFF. The CDR3 DNA follows: TGCAGCGCCGGACAGCCGGAAGTGGGCTCTGAAGCTTTCTTT.